This T cell receptor (beta chain) emerged from a study of blood T cell repertoires in COVID-19 (dated by TCRdb to 2018 to 2020). General notes on the study: Samples covering the acute and convalescent phases of COVID-19 were provided by collaborators in the United States, Italy and Spain. The prospective study material was composed of cDNA or gDNA derived from T cells, B-cell-depleted T cells, or PBMCs. Deeply sampled blood TCRbeta repertoires from subjects exposed to, actively infected with, or recovered from COVID-19 were included in the dataset. The repertoires were made available in a free public database intended to serve as a resource for research on the immune response to SARS-CoV-2. The samples were drawn from the first 160 participants of the ongoing ImmuneRACE study and from roughly 1,300 subjects provided by 6 global collaborators. Nearly every sample came with metadata listing a de-identified subject ID, COVID-19 status, age in years and sex. Where available, HLA class I and class II types were taken from metadata supplied by the sample provider and were not determined by assay-based typing.

Points on this clone: Which antigen it targets is not known. No much larger clone is present one base from it, and per-base qualities are unavailable.

TCRbeta CDR3 regions were amplified from genomic DNA by means of the immunoSEQ Assay, a bias-controlled multiplex PCR. In the original analysis: Within the assay, amplification of reference gene primers was used to estimate how many nucleated cells each sample contained. To quantify the absolute abundance of each unique TCRbeta CDR3 rearrangement, sequence reads were collapsed and filtered. Productive Simpson clonality was computed per sample as the square root of Simpson's diversity index over productive rearrangements. The table comes from immuneACCESS by way of TCRdb, which keeps in-frame sequences with V and J called. Part of the clones is missing from these tables; in studies checked, under half for an unresolved V gene and the rest for unknown reasons. V and J calls plus clone size are reproduced from that table; the DNA served to infer D and trimming. This sample holds under 300,000 clones; about 89% were observed only once. Roughly 10% of the sample belongs to the ten largest clones.

Study-level results and caveats: Clinical and demographic metadata were provided uncurated, with the amount varying by source and participant.

There are 15 amino acids in the CDR3, from cysteine to phenylalanine inclusive. Here the CDR3 DNA is all that survives: 45 bases in frame from base 1. CDR1 is given as MGHRA and CDR2 as YSYEKL, both from the germline V gene. V is reduced by 4 bases and J by 0 bases, leaving a spacing of 12 bases between them. Participants in the prospective study were aged roughly 18 to 100 years, lived in some 24 United States geographic areas, and enrolled through a virtual design. Cohort assignment in the prospective study relied on participant-reported clinical history from a screening survey and a study questionnaire. Recovered participants in ImmuneRACE Cohort 3 were defined by two consecutive negative NP/OP PCR tests, clearance by a healthcare professional, or resolution of symptoms. In the prospective study, mobile phlebotomists collected whole blood, serum and a nasopharyngeal or oropharyngeal swab from each participant. Over a 2-month period, participants in the prospective study had the option of providing additional blood draws and questionnaires. Blood samples from the prospective study were shipped frozen or at room temperature prior to DNA extraction.

The sample taken for sequencing was PBMCs or T cells enriched from blood (not recorded which). The rearrangement combines TRBV4-1 with TRBJ1-1, with no D gene named confidently. The sequence derives from a man aged 40-55 years who had recovered from COVID-19. The CDR3 region has the sequence CASSRGYTLNTEAFF. The DNA reads as follows: TGCGCCAGCAGCCGCGGATACACCTTGAACACTGAAGCTTTCTTT.